Below, 14 T cell receptor beta chains from the same sample are listed, as sequenced in a study of identical twins. Using its own MiXCR run on the 5' RACE reads, TCRdb lists one record per CDR3 protein. The sample holds around 1.7 million distinct CDR3 sequences; roughly a third are singletons and the top ten take approximately 0.25%. The sample taken for sequencing was cord blood. The receptors shown here come from a newborn girl in good health.

V is TRBV18 and J is TRBJ2-1, with TRBD1 matching 10 bases. V shed 3 bases, J shed 6 bases, and the junction held 5 bases outside the gene matches. Germline assignment: CDR1 KGHSH and CDR2 LQKENI. CDR3 length equals 15 residues. The CDR3 loop reads CASSPRDRGFNEQFF. The CDR3 DNA reads TGTGCCAGCTCACCGCGGGACAGGGGTTTCAATGAGCAGTTCTTC.

At least ten counts were recorded for this clonotype. The gene calls are TRBV27 and TRBJ2-3; the D is unclear. The V end was cut by 8 bases, the J end by 0 bases, with 12 bases between. CDR3 length equals 14 residues. The germline V gene has CDR1 MNHEY and CDR2 SMNVEV (reference sequence). The CDR3 sequence is CASSPQRSTDTQYF. The CDR3 DNA is TGTGCCAGCTCACCGCAGCGAAGCACAGATACGCAGTATTTT.

A few counts support this clonotype. This sequence joins TRBV7-2 and TRBJ2-3, with D possibly being TRBD2 (5 bases). Germline loops: CDR1 SGHTA, CDR2 FQGNSA. The CDR3 runs 14 residues. With 8 bases removed from V and 2 bases from J, the gap between germline ends came to 14 bases. This CDR3 reads CASRSGLHTDTQYF. CDR3 coding DNA: TGTGCCAGCCGATCAGGACTCCACACAGATACGCAGTATTTT. Drawing the rest from reference TRBV7-2 and TRBJ2-3, the complete variable domain is GAGVSQSPSNKVTEKGKDVELRCDPISGHTALYWYRQSLGQGLEFLIYFQGNSAPDKSGLPSDRFSAERTGGSVSTLTIQRTQQEDSAVYLCASRSGLHTDTQYFGPGTRLTVL.

The sample holds a few counts of this clonotype. The DNA of the CDR3 is TGTGCCAGCAGTTTTTCACAGGCTCACTATGGCTACACCTTC. This translates into CASSFSQAHYGYTF. The chain carries TRBV28 and TRBJ1-2, with D maybe TRBD1 (5 bases). V was cut by 3 bases and J by 3 bases, with 11 bases left in between. Germline-derived CDR1 and CDR2 are MDHEN and SYDVKM. The CDR3 has 14 residues.

In this sample, this clonotype turned up many times. The chain carries TRBV6-2 or TRBV6-3 and TRBJ2-4; 9 bases line up with TRBD1. The CDR3 length is 17 residues. J lost 0 bases, V lost 1 base, and 4 bases had no gene match. Germline CDR1 MNHEY, CDR2 SVGEGT. This CDR3 is CASSYLPGQGAKNIQYF. Written as DNA, the CDR3 is TGTGCCAGCAGTTACTTACCGGGACAGGGAGCCAAAAACATTCAGTACTTC.

V usage is TRBV4-2 and J usage is TRBJ2-1; TRBD2 aligns across 7 bases. Germline values: CDR1 LGHNA, CDR2 YNFKEQ. The trim removed 0 bases at V and 15 bases at J, leaving 8 bases unmatched. The CDR3 is 13 residues long. The CDR3 sequence is CASSQDEREALFF. The CDR3 coding sequence is TGTGCCAGCAGCCAAGATGAACGGGAGGCGCTGTTCTTC.

This clonotype has only a few counts. J is TRBJ2-3 and V is TRBV28, with TRBD2 identical over 10 bases. The CDR3 has 16 residues. Germline assignment: CDR1 MDHEN and CDR2 SYDVKM. J gave up 4 bases and V 3 bases, and 7 bases lay outside the gene matches. In DNA, the CDR3 is TGTGCCAGCAGTTTTCCTAGCGGGAGCGGCGCAGATACGCAGTATTTT. Protein sequence: CASSFPSGSGADTQYF.

The chain links TRBV6-1 to TRBJ2-5; the D gene is possibly TRBD2 (6 bases). The ends were cut back, 7 bases at V and 4 bases at J, with 19 bases in the middle. Germline values: CDR1 MNHNS, CDR2 SASEGT. CDR3 length: 15 residues. This chain's CDR3 is CASITEGSARETQYF. The CDR3 DNA reads TGTGCCAGCATAACGGAGGGATCGGCTCGAGAGACCCAGTACTTC.

The chain carries TRBV6-2 or TRBV6-3 and TRBJ2-1, with D perhaps being TRBD1 or TRBD2 (6 bases each). The V end was cut by 6 bases, the J end by 4 bases, with 19 bases between. Germline V lookup: CDR1 MNHEY, CDR2 SVGEGT. The CDR3 sequence is 16 residues long. CDR3 nucleotide sequence: TGTGCCAGCAGCTTACTAGTGAGGGGGAGGTACAATGAGCAGTTCTTC. Translation: CASSLLVRGRYNEQFF.

The genes are TRBV10-3 and TRBJ2-3; D tentatively fits TRBD1 or TRBD2 (5 bases each). V was cut by 7 bases and J by 3 bases, with 11 bases left in between. The CDR3 has 13 amino acids. Per the germline V gene, CDR1 is ENHRY and CDR2 is SYGVKD. The chain's CDR3 is CAIKGTTTDTQYF. The DNA of the CDR3 is TGTGCCATCAAAGGGACCACGACAGATACGCAGTATTTT.

This clonotype was seen a few times. This chain connects TRBV27 to TRBJ2-7, with D possibly matching TRBD1 (5 bases). This CDR3 is 15 amino acids long. Germline V gives CDR1 MNHEY, CDR2 SMNVEV (reference sequence). The V gene lost 4 bases and the J gene lost 0 bases, with 13 bases spanning the gap. CDR3 amino acids: CASSSPARASYEQYF. CDR3 DNA sequence: TGTGCCAGCAGTTCCCCCGCCAGGGCCTCCTACGAGCAGTACTTC.

This clonotype was observed once. The chain combines TRBV4-1 with TRBJ2-7; D unresolved. The ends were cut back, 0 bases at V and 2 bases at J, with 8 bases in the middle. The CDR3 spans 14 residues. CDR1 and CDR2 (germline): MGHRA, YSYEKL. The CDR3 loop is CASSQDVRAYEQYF. In DNA form, the CDR3 reads TGCGCCAGCAGCCAAGATGTTAGAGCCTACGAGCAGTACTTC.

This rearrangement joins TRBV6-1 to TRBJ1-5; TRBD1 might be the D (6 bases). Germline assignment: CDR1 MNHNS and CDR2 SASEGT. The V end was cut by 3 bases, the J end by 5 bases, with 11 bases between. The CDR3 runs to 14 residues. In DNA form, the CDR3 reads TGTGCCAGCAGTGAGGTAGGGGGTGATCAGCCCCAGCATTTT. It encodes CASSEVGGDQPQHF.

This chain connects TRBV2 to TRBJ2-3; 14 bases are shared with TRBD2. The CDR3 length is 16 residues. The ends lost 6 bases at V and 9 bases at J; junction bases unmatched: 11. Germline CDR1 and CDR2: SNHLY and FYNNEI. CDR3 sequence reads: CASSLGLAGGFVTQYF. The CDR3 region has the DNA TGTGCCAGCAGCCTTGGACTAGCGGGGGGCTTCGTAACGCAGTATTTT.